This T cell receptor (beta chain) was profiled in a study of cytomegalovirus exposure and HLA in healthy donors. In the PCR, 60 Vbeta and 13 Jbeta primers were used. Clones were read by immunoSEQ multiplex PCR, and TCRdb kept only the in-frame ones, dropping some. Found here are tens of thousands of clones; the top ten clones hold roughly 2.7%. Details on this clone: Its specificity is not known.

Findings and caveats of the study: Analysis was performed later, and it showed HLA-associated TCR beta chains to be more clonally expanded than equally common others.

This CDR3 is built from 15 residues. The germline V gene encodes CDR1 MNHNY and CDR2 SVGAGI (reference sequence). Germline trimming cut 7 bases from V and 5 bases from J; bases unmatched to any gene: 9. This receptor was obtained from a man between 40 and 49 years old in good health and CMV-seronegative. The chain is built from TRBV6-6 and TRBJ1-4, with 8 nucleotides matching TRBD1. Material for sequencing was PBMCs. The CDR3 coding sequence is TGTGCCAGCACCCTATCGGACAGGGCAAATGAAAAACTGTTTTTT. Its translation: CASTLSDRANEKLFF.